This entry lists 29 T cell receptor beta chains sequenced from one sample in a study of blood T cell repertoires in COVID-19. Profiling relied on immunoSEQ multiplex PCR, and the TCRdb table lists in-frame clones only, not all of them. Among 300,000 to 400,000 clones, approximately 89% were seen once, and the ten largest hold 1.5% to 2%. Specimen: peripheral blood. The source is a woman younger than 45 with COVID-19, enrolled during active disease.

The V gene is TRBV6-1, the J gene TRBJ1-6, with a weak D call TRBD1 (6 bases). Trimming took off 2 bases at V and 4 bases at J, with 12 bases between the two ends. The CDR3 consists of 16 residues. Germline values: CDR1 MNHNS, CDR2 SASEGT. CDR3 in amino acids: CASSERGSYYNSPLHF. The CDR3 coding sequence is TGTGCCAGCAGTGAAAGGGGGTCTTATTATAATTCACCCCTCCACTTT.

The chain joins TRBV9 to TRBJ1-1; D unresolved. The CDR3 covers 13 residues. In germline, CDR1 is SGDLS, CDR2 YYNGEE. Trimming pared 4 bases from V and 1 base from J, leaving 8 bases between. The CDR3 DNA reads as TGTGCCAGCAGCAAGCACTCGAACACTGAAGCTTTCTTT. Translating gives CASSKHSNTEAFF.

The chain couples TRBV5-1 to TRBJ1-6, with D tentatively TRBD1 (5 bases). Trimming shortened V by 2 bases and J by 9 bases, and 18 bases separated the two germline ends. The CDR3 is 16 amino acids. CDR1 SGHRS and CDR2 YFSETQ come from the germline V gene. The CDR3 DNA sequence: TGCGCCAGCAGCTTTCGGGACTTAGCTGCGGGTTCACCCCTCCACTTT. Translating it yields CASSFRDLAAGSPLHF.

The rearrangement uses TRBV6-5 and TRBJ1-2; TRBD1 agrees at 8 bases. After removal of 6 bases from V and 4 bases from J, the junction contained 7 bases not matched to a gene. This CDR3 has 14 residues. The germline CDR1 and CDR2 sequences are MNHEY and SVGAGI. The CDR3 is CASSIGQGPYGYTF. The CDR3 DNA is TGTGCCAGCAGCATCGGACAGGGCCCCTATGGCTACACCTTC.

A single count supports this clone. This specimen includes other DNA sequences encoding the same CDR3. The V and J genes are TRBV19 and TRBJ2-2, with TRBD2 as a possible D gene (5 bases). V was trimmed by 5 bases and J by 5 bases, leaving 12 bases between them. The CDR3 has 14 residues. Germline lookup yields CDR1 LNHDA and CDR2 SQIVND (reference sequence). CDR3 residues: CASSFRGRTGELFF. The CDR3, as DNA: TGTGCCAGTAGTTTCCGGGGAAGAACCGGGGAGCTGTTTTTT.

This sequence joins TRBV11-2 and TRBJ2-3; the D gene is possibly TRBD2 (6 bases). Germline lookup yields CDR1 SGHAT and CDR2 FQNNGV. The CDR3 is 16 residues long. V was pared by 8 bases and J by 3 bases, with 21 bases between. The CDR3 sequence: CASRPRDSFVTDTQYF. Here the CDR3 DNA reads TGTGCCAGCCGGCCCCGGGACTCCTTCGTTACAGATACGCAGTATTTT.

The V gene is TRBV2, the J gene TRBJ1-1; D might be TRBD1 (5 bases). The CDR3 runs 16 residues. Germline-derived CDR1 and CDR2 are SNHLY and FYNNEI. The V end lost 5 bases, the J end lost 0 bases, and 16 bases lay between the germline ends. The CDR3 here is CASSPTGRVMNTEAFF. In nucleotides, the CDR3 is TGTGCCAGCAGTCCCACAGGCCGGGTAATGAACACTGAAGCTTTCTTT.

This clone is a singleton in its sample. As DNA, the CDR3 is TGTGCCAGCAGCACCCCGACAGGACTTTCTGGAAACACCATATATTTT. This translates into CASSTPTGLSGNTIYF. This chain uses TRBV7-2 with TRBJ1-3; D is perhaps TRBD1 (6 bases). V lost 5 bases and J 1 base, leaving 15 bases between the germline ends. The CDR3 is 16 residues long. Germline-derived CDR1 and CDR2 are SGHTA and FQGNSA.

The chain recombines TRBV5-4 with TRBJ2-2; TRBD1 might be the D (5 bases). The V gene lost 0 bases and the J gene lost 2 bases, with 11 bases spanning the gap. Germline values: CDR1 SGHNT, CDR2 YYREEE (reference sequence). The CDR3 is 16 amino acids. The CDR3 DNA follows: TGTGCCAGCAGCTTGGCGACAGAGAGAAACACCGGGGAGCTGTTTTTT. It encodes CASSLATERNTGELFF.

CDR3 bases: TGTGCCACCAGCAGAGGTATCTTACAGAGGGGGAATTCACCCCTCCACTTT. Its translation: CATSRGILQRGNSPLHF. V usage is TRBV15 and J usage is TRBJ1-6, with TRBD1 as a possible D gene (6 bases). This CDR3 contains 17 residues. The V and J ends lost 1 base and 7 bases respectively, with 17 bases between them. Looked up from germline, CDR1 is LNHNV and CDR2 is YYDKDF (reference sequence).

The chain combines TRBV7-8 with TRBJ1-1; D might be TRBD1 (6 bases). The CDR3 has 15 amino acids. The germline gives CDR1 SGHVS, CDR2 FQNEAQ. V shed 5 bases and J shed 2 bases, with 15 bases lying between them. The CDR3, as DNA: TGTGCCAGCAGCCCCTTTCGGGGACACAACACTGAAGCTTTCTTT. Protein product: CASSPFRGHNTEAFF.

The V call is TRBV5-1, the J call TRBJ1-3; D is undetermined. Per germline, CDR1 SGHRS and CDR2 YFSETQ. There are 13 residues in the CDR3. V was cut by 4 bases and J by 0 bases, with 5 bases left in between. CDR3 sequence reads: CASSRGSGNTIYF. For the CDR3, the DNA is TGCGCCAGCAGCCGGGGCTCTGGAAACACCATATATTTT. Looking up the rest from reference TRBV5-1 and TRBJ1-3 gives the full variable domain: KAGVTQTPRYLIKTRGQQVTLSCSPISGHRSVSWYQQTPGQGLQFLFEYFSETQRNKGNFPGRFSGRQFSNSRSEMNVSTLELGDSALYLCASSRGSGNTIYFGEGSWLTVV.

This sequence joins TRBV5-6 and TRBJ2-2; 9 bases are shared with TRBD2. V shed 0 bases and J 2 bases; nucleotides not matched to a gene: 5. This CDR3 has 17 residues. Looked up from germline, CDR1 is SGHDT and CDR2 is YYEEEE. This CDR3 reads CASSLALAGINTGELFF. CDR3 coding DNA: TGTGCCAGCAGCTTGGCCCTAGCGGGGATCAACACCGGGGAGCTGTTTTTT.

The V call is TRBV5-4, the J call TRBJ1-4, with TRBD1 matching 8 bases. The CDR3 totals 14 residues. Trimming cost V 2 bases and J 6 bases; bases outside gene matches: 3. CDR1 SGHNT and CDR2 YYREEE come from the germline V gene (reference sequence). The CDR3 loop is CASSFQGADEKLFF. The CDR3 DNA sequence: TGTGCCAGCAGCTTCCAGGGGGCCGATGAAAAACTGTTTTTT.

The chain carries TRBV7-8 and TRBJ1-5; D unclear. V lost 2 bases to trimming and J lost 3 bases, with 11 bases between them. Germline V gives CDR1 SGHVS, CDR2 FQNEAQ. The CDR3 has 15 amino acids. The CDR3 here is CASSLPGSFNQPQHF. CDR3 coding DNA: TGTGCCAGCAGCTTACCCGGGTCCTTCAATCAGCCCCAGCATTTT.

The DNA for the CDR3 is TGTGCCAGCAGCCCAGACAGGGCAACCTACAATGAGCAGTTCTTC. Translation gives CASSPDRATYNEQFF. V gene TRBV7-3 combines with J gene TRBJ2-1, with TRBD1 matching 7 bases. Germline values: CDR1 SGHTA, CDR2 FQGTGA. CDR3 length equals 15 residues. V was clipped by 5 bases and J by 2 bases; unmatched bases: 6.

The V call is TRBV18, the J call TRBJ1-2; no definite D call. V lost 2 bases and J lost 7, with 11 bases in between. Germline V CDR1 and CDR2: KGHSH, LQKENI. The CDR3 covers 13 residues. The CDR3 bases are TGTGCCAGCTCACCAAACGGCGGCGGTGGCTACACCTTC. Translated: CASSPNGGGGYTF.

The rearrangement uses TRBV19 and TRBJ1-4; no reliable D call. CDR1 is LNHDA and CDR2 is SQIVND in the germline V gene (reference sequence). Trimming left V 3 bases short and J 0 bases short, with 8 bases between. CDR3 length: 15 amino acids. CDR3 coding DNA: TGTGCCAGTAGTATTTTCGGAGCAACTAATGAAAAACTGTTTTTT. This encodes CASSIFGATNEKLFF.

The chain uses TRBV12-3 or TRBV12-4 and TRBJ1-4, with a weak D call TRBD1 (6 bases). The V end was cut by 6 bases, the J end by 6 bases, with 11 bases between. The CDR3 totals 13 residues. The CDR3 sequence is CASSGTPYEKLFF. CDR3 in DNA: TGTGCCAGCAGCGGGACACCATATGAAAAACTGTTTTTT.

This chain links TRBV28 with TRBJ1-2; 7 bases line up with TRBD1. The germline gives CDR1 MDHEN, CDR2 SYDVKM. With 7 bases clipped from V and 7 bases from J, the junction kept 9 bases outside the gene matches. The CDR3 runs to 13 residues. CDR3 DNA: TGTGCCAGCACCATTGACAGGGACGGTGGCTACACCTTC. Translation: CASTIDRDGGYTF.

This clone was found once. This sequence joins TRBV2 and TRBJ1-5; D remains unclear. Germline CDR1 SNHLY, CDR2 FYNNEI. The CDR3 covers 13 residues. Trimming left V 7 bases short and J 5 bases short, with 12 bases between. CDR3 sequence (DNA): TGTGCCAGCATCGCCGAGGTAGATCAGCCCCAGCATTTT. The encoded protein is CASIAEVDQPQHF.

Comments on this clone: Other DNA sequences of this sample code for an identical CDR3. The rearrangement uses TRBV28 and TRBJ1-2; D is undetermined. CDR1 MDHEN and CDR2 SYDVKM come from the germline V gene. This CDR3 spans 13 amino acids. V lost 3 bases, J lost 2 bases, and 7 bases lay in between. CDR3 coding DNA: TGTGCCAGCAGTTTTTCCCGGAACTATGGCTACACCTTC. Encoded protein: CASSFSRNYGYTF.

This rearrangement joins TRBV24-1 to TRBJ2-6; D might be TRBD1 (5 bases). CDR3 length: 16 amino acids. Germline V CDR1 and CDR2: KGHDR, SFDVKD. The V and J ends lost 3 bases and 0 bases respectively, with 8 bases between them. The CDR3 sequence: CATSDPDISGANVLTF. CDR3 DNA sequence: TGTGCCACCAGTGATCCGGACATCTCTGGGGCCAACGTCCTGACTTTC.

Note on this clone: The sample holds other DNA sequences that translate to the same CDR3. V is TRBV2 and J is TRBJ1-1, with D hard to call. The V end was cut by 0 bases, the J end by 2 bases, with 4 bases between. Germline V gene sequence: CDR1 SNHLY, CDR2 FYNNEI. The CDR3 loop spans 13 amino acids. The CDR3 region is CASSEARNTEAFF. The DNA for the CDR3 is TGTGCCAGCAGTGAAGCCAGAAACACTGAAGCTTTCTTT.

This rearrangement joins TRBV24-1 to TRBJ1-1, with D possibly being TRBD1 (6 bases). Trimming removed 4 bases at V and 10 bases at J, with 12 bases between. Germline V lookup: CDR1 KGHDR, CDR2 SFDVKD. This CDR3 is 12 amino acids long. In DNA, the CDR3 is TGTGCCACCAGTGAGCCCGGGGGGCCAGCTTTCTTT. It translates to CATSEPGGPAFF.

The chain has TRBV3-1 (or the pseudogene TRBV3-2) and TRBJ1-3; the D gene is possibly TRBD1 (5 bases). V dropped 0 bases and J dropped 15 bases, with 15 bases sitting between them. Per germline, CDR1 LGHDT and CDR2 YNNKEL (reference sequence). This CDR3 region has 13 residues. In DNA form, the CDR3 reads TGTGCCAGCAGCCAAGAAGAGGCGACAGTACCATATTTT. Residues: CASSQEEATVPYF.

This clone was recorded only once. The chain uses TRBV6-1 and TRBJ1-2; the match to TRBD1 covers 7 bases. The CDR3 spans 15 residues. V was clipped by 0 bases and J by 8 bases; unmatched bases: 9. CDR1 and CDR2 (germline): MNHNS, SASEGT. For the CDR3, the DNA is TGTGCCAGCAGTGAAGCAGGGGGCATATCGGGAGGCTACACCTTC. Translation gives CASSEAGGISGGYTF.

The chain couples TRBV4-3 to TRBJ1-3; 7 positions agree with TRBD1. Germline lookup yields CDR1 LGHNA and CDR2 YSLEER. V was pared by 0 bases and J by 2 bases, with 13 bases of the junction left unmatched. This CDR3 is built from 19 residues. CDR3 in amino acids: CASSQDPTSADRAGNTIYF. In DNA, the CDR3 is TGCGCCAGCAGCCAAGACCCAACCTCGGCAGACAGGGCTGGAAACACCATATATTTT.

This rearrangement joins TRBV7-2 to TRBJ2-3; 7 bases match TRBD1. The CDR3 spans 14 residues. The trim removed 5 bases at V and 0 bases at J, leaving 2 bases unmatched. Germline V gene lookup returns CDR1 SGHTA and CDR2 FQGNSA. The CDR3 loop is CASSPRGSTDTQYF. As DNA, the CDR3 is TGTGCCAGCAGCCCCAGGGGGAGCACAGATACGCAGTATTTT.